This TCR beta chain stems from a study of shared clonotypes between healthy human individuals. Details on this clone: Its antigen is currently unknown.

Study-wide points: Non-shared clonotypes showed lower generation probabilities than clonotypes common to all four donors. Blood was the only sampled material, and tissue repertoires likely differ.

J gave up 2 bases and V 5 bases, and 11 bases lay outside the gene matches. In germline, CDR1 is SEHNR, CDR2 FQNEAQ (reference sequence). The CDR3 covers 16 residues. The data were produced by immunoSEQ multiplex PCR, yet TCRdb's version contains in-frame clones alone and is incomplete. The top ten hold more than 0.9% of the sample, which has 1,500,000 or so clones, around 95% seen once. This clonotype was sampled from a man aged 25 to 40 in good health. Sequences were obtained from naive CD4+ T cells sorted from blood. Indicated subset: CD45RA+ positively selected. The V and J genes are TRBV7-9 and TRBJ2-5, with TRBD1 identical over 7 bases. The CDR3 loop is CASSASPGTVQETQYF. The CDR3, as DNA: TGTGCCAGCAGCGCGAGTCCCGGGACAGTACAAGAGACCCAGTACTTC.